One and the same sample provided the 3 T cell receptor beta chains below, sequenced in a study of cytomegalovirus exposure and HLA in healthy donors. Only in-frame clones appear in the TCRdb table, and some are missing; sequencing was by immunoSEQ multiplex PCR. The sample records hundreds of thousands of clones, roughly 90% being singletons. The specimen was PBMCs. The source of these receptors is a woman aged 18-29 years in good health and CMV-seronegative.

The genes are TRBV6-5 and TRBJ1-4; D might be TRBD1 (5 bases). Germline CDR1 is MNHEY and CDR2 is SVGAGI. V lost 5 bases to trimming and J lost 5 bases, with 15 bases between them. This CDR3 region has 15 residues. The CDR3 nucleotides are TGTGCCAGCAGTGTCAGTTGGGGGGAAAATGAAAAACTGTTTTTT. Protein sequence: CASSVSWGENEKLFF.

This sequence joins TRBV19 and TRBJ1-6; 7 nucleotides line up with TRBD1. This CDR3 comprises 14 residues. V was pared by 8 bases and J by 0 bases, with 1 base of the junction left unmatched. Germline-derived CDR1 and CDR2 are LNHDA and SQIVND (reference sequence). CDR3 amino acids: CASRDSSYNSPLHF. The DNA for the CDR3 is TGTGCCAGTCGGGACAGCTCCTATAATTCACCCCTCCACTTT. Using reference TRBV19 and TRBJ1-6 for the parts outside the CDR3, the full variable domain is DGGITQSPKYLFRKEGQNVTLSCEQNLNHDAMYWYRQDPGQGLRLIYYSQIVNDFQKGDIAEGYSVSREKKESFPLTVTSAQKNPTAFYLCASRDSSYNSPLHFGNGTRLTVT.

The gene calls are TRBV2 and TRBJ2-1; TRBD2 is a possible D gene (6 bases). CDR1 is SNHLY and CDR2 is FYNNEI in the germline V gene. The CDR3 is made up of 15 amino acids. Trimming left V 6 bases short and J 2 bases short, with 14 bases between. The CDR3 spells CASSPGLETYNEQFF. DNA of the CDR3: TGTGCCAGCAGCCCGGGACTTGAAACCTACAATGAGCAGTTCTTC.